This is a list of T cell receptor beta chains from one sample in a study of blood T cell repertoires in COVID-19. The table came from immunoSEQ multiplex PCR; TCRdb's copy has only in-frame clones and leaves some out. The sample includes under 450,000 clones, around nine tenths of them seen just once. Input material: peripheral blood. The receptors were gathered from an older woman with COVID-19, enrolled during active disease. Both conserved end residues are part of each CDR3. A D gene is named only where the DNA matches it firmly. Only part of the rows carry a size: once, few, many, or a class if the clone is expanded.

v_gene	abundance	j_gene	d_gene	len	CDR3nt	CDR3aa
TRBV13	-	TRBJ1-5	TRBD1	19	TGTGCCAGCAGCTTAGGTACCAGTCCCGGGACAGGGGTCGGCCAGCCCCAGCATTTT	CASSLGTSPGTGVGQPQHF
TRBV7-9	-	TRBJ1-1	-	13	TGTGCCAGCAGTCCTGAGGGGGGGCCTGAAGCTTTCTTT	CASSPEGGPEAFF
TRBV10-1	-	TRBJ1-2	TRBD1	17	TGCGCCAAGGGGTACAGGGACAGGGCCGAGCCCAACTATGGCTACACCTTC	CAKGYRDRAEPNYGYTF
TRBV3-1/TRBV3-2	-	TRBJ2-7	-	13	TGTGCCAGCAGCCAAGAATCTCGTTACGAGCAGTACTTC	CASSQESRYEQYF
TRBV3-1/TRBV3-2	-	TRBJ1-2	-	15	TGTGCCAGCAGCCAAGATTTGGGGAGACGGGGTGGCTACACCTTC	CASSQDLGRRGGYTF
TRBV14	-	TRBJ1-1	-	17	TGTGCCAGCAGCCTCCTAATTATCGGGGGTTCCGGCACTGAAGCTTTCTTT	CASSLLIIGGSGTEAFF
TRBV11-2	-	TRBJ2-1	TRBD1	15	TGTGCCAGCAGCTTGGGACAGGGGTCCTACAATGAGCAGTTCTTC	CASSLGQGSYNEQFF
TRBV5-1	once	TRBJ1-1	-	15	TGCGCCAGCAGCAGATCGGGACACCCGAACACTGAAGCTTTCTTT	CASSRSGHPNTEAFF
TRBV5-4	-	TRBJ1-2	TRBD1	16	TGTGCCAGCAGCCTCGGACAGGTTTTATTTAACTATGGCTACACCTTC	CASSLGQVLFNYGYTF
TRBV9	-	TRBJ2-2	TRBD2	15	TGTGCCAGCAACCTAGCGGGGGGCAGCACCGGGGAGCTGTTTTTT	CASNLAGGSTGELFF
TRBV5-1	-	TRBJ2-7	TRBD1	15	TGCGCCAGCAGCTTGGGGGGACAGGGGGTCTACGAGCAGTACTTC	CASSLGGQGVYEQYF